This is a list of T cell receptor beta chains from one sample in a study of human T cells and chemical hapten exposure. TCRdb reanalysed the RACE reads using MiXCR and keeps one entry per CDR3 protein. The table shows about 82,000 distinct CDR3 sequences, with around 13% occurring only once. Sample: whole blood, taken in connection with sensitization to the hapten diphenylcyclopropenone (DPC). Receptors were obtained from a woman in her fifties or sixties with alopecia areata. Some clones in this sample may be carry-over from other donors' samples. Both conserved end residues are part of each CDR3. The order of the fields is D gene, J gene, V gene, clone size, CDR3 protein, CDR3 DNA. D genes are given only for firm matches. Part of the rows lack a size; the others show once, few, many or a class for expanded clones.

D gene: NA; J gene: TRBJ2-1; V gene: TRBV11-2; clone size: few; CDR3 protein: CASSQRPNPMYGQFF; CDR3 DNA: TGTGCCAGCAGCCAAAGACCGAATCCAATGTACGGGCAGTTCTTC
D gene: TRBD2; J gene: TRBJ2-1; V gene: TRBV20-1; clone size: many; CDR3 protein: CSAELAGMNEQFF; CDR3 DNA: TGCAGTGCTGAACTAGCGGGAATGAATGAGCAGTTCTTC
D gene: NA; J gene: TRBJ1-5; V gene: TRBV25-1; clone size: many; CDR3 protein: CASSESGQGNQPQHF; CDR3 DNA: TGTGCCAGCAGTGAATCGGGGCAGGGCAATCAGCCCCAGCATTTT
D gene: NA; J gene: TRBJ2-7; V gene: TRBV18; clone size: NA; CDR3 protein: CASSLSLLEMSYEQYF; CDR3 DNA: TGTGCCAGCTCACTAAGTCTTCTAGAAATGAGCTACGAGCAGTACTTC
D gene: TRBD1; J gene: TRBJ1-5; V gene: TRBV3-1; clone size: NA; CDR3 protein: CASSRAGTGGNQPQHF; CDR3 DNA: TGTGCCAGCAGCCGAGCTGGGACAGGTGGGAATCAGCCCCAGCATTTT
D gene: NA; J gene: TRBJ2-3; V gene: TRBV20-1; clone size: NA; CDR3 protein: CSARKASRGSSSTDTQYF; CDR3 DNA: TGCAGTGCTAGAAAGGCGTCAAGGGGTTCCTCTAGCACAGATACGCAGTATTTT
D gene: NA; J gene: TRBJ2-7; V gene: TRBV20-1; clone size: few; CDR3 protein: CSAPGTLAPGGGYEQYF; CDR3 DNA: TGCAGTGCTCCCGGGACACTCGCACCCGGGGGCGGCTACGAGCAGTACTTC
D gene: NA; J gene: TRBJ2-1; V gene: TRBV6-2/TRBV6-3; clone size: few; CDR3 protein: CASMRAQTGVEQFF; CDR3 DNA: TGTGCCAGCATGCGAGCCCAGACGGGGGTTGAGCAGTTCTTC
D gene: NA; J gene: TRBJ2-3; V gene: TRBV5-1; clone size: NA; CDR3 protein: CASSFQGAGTDTQYF; CDR3 DNA: TGCGCCAGCAGCTTCCAGGGAGCGGGCACAGATACGCAGTATTTT
D gene: NA; J gene: TRBJ2-1; V gene: TRBV20-1; clone size: many; CDR3 protein: CSASNPAGEGNEQFF; CDR3 DNA: TGCAGTGCTTCGAACCCAGCGGGCGAAGGGAATGAGCAGTTCTTC
D gene: NA; J gene: TRBJ2-2; V gene: TRBV21-1; clone size: few; CDR3 protein: CASSTREDTGELFF; CDR3 DNA: TGTGCCAGCAGCACGCGGGAGGACACCGGGGAGCTGTTTTTT
D gene: NA; J gene: TRBJ2-4; V gene: TRBV3-1; clone size: NA; CDR3 protein: CASSTPSLAGLDIQYF; CDR3 DNA: TGTGCCAGCAGCACTCCCAGTCTTGCGGGGCTAGACATTCAGTACTTC
D gene: TRBD1; J gene: TRBJ2-7; V gene: TRBV12-3/TRBV12-4; clone size: many; CDR3 protein: CASSPIRDSYEQYF; CDR3 DNA: TGTGCCAGCAGTCCAATCCGGGACAGCTACGAGCAGTACTTC
D gene: TRBD2; J gene: TRBJ2-1; V gene: TRBV29-1; clone size: NA; CDR3 protein: CSVARSLAGVFNEQFF; CDR3 DNA: TGCAGCGTTGCAAGGTCCCTAGCGGGAGTTTTCAATGAGCAGTTCTTC
D gene: TRBD2; J gene: TRBJ2-7; V gene: TRBV27; clone size: many; CDR3 protein: CASSRRGLAGAGSREQYF; CDR3 DNA: TGTGCCAGCAGTCGACGAGGACTAGCGGGAGCCGGGTCCCGGGAGCAGTACTTC
D gene: TRBD1; J gene: TRBJ1-1; V gene: TRBV7-6; clone size: many; CDR3 protein: CASSLAEGQGIAEAFF; CDR3 DNA: TGTGCCAGCAGCTTGGCGGAGGGACAGGGGATCGCTGAAGCTTTCTTT
D gene: TRBD2; J gene: TRBJ2-7; V gene: TRBV29-1; clone size: many; CDR3 protein: CSGSRGGRASEQYF; CDR3 DNA: TGCAGCGGCTCACGGGGCGGGAGGGCCTCCGAGCAGTACTTC
D gene: TRBD2; J gene: TRBJ2-3; V gene: TRBV5-4; clone size: few; CDR3 protein: CASRLAGVGSTDTQYF; CDR3 DNA: TGTGCCAGCAGGCTAGCGGGAGTTGGTAGCACAGATACGCAGTATTTT
D gene: TRBD1; J gene: TRBJ2-6; V gene: TRBV29-1; clone size: few; CDR3 protein: CSVGNRDSISGANVLTF; CDR3 DNA: TGCAGCGTTGGGAACCGGGACAGCATCTCTGGGGCCAACGTCCTGACTTTC
D gene: TRBD1; J gene: TRBJ2-1; V gene: TRBV10-2; clone size: few; CDR3 protein: CASRTGTAYNEQFF; CDR3 DNA: TGCGCCAGCAGAACCGGGACAGCCTACAATGAGCAGTTCTTC
D gene: NA; J gene: TRBJ1-2; V gene: TRBV12-3/TRBV12-4; clone size: few; CDR3 protein: CASSLSRFYGYTF; CDR3 DNA: TGTGCCAGCAGTCTCTCCAGGTTCTATGGCTACACCTTC
D gene: TRBD1; J gene: TRBJ1-6; V gene: TRBV2; clone size: many; CDR3 protein: CASSEADRNSPLHF; CDR3 DNA: TGTGCCAGCAGTGAAGCGGACAGGAATTCACCCCTCCACTTT
D gene: TRBD1; J gene: TRBJ1-5; V gene: TRBV7-6; clone size: many; CDR3 protein: CASSLGDRGLYSNQPQHF; CDR3 DNA: TGTGCCAGCAGCTTAGGGGACAGGGGTCTTTATAGCAATCAGCCCCAGCATTTT
D gene: NA; J gene: TRBJ1-2; V gene: TRBV29-1; clone size: many; CDR3 protein: CSVEGAQGGGYTF; CDR3 DNA: TGCAGCGTTGAAGGGGCCCAAGGCGGTGGCTACACCTTC
D gene: NA; J gene: TRBJ2-7; V gene: TRBV20-1; clone size: many; CDR3 protein: CSASGGQHTYEQYF; CDR3 DNA: TGCAGTGCTAGTGGAGGACAGCACACCTACGAGCAGTACTTC
D gene: NA; J gene: TRBJ1-4; V gene: TRBV15; clone size: NA; CDR3 protein: CATSRDSRTNEKLFF; CDR3 DNA: TGTGCCACCAGCAGAGATTCCAGAACGAATGAAAAACTGTTTTTT
D gene: NA; J gene: TRBJ1-1; V gene: TRBV29-1; clone size: NA; CDR3 protein: CSVVFGNTEAFF; CDR3 DNA: TGCAGCGTTGTTTTCGGGAACACTGAAGCTTTCTTT
D gene: NA; J gene: TRBJ2-5; V gene: TRBV9; clone size: NA; CDR3 protein: CASSVKAGEETQYF; CDR3 DNA: TGTGCCAGCAGCGTAAAGGCAGGAGAAGAGACCCAGTACTTC
D gene: NA; J gene: TRBJ2-7; V gene: TRBV11-2; clone size: few; CDR3 protein: CASSLRAGTYEQYF; CDR3 DNA: TGTGCCAGCAGCTTACGAGCAGGGACCTACGAGCAGTACTTC
D gene: NA; J gene: TRBJ1-4; V gene: TRBV12-3/TRBV12-4; clone size: few; CDR3 protein: CASSLAGRPKLFF; CDR3 DNA: TGTGCCAGCAGTTTAGCCGGTCGCCCTAAACTGTTTTTT
D gene: NA; J gene: TRBJ1-1; V gene: TRBV20-1; clone size: NA; CDR3 protein: CSARSPMGSTEAFF; CDR3 DNA: TGCAGTGCTAGATCTCCAATGGGTAGCACTGAAGCTTTCTTT